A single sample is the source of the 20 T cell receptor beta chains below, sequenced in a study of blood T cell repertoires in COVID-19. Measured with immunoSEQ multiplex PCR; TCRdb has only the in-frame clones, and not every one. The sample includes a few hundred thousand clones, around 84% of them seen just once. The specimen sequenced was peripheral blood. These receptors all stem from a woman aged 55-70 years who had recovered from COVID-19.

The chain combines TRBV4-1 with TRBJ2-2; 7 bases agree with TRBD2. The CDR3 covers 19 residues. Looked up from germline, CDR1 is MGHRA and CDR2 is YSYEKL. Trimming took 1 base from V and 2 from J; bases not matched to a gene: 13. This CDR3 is CASSQVGLGGGNNTGELFF. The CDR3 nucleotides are TGCGCCAGCAGCCAAGTGGGCCTTGGCGGGGGAAATAACACCGGGGAGCTGTTTTTT.

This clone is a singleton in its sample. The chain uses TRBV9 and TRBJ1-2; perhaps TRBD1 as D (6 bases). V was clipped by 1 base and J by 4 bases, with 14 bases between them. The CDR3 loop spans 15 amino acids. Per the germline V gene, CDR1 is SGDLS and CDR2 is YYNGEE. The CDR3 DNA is TGTGCCAGCAGCGTAACGGCAGGGGTCAGCTATGGCTACACCTTC. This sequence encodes CASSVTAGVSYGYTF. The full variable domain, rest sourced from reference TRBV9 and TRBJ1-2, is DSGVTQTPKHLITATGQRVTLRCSPRSGDLSVYWYQQSLDQGLQFLIQYYNGEERAKGNILERFSAQQFPDLHSELNLSSLELGDSALYFCASSVTAGVSYGYTFGSGTRLTVV.

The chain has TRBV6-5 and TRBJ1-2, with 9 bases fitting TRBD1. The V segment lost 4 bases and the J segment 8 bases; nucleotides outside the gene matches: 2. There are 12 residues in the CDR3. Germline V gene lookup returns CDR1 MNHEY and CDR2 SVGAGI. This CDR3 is CASSWGQGGYTF. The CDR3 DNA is TGTGCCAGCAGTTGGGGACAGGGCGGCTACACCTTC.

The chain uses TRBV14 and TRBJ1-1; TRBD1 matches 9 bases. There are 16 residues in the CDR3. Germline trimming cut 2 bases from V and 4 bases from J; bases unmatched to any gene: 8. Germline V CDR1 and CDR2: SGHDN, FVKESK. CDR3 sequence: CASSQLLDRGATEAFF. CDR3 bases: TGTGCCAGCAGCCAACTATTGGACAGGGGCGCCACTGAAGCTTTCTTT.

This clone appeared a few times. CDR3 region: CASIPPGQARTEAFF. In DNA form, the CDR3 reads TGTGCCAGTATCCCCCCGGGACAGGCTCGAACTGAAGCTTTCTTT. This chain links TRBV19 with TRBJ1-1, with 8 bases lining up with TRBD1. Unmatched junction bases numbered 12, after V lost 7 bases and J lost 5 bases. The germline gives CDR1 LNHDA, CDR2 SQIVND (reference sequence). This CDR3 has 15 amino acids.

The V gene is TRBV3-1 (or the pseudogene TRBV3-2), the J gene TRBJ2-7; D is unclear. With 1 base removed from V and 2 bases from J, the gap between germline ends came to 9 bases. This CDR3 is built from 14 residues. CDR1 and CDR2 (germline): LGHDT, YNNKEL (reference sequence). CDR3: CASSQGRFAYEQYF. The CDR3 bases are TGTGCCAGCAGCCAAGGCAGGTTCGCCTACGAGCAGTACTTC.

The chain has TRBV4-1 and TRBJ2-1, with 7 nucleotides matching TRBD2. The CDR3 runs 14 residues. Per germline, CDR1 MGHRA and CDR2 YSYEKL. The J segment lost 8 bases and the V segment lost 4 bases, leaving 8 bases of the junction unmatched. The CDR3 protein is CASSRGTNRDEQFF. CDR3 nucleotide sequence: TGCGCCAGCAGCCGAGGGACTAATCGGGATGAGCAGTTCTTC.

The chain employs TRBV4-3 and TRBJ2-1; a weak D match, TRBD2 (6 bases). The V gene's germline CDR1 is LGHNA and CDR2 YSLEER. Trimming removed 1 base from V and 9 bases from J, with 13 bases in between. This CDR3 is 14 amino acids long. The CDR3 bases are TGCGCCAGCAGCCAAGGATCTAGCGAGGGTGAGCAGTTCTTC. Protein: CASSQGSSEGEQFF.

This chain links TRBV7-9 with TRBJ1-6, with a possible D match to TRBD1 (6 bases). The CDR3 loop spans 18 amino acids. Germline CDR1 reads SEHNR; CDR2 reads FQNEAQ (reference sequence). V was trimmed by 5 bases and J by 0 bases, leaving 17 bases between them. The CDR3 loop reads CASSKGRDIYSYNSPLHF. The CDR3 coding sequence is TGTGCCAGCAGCAAAGGACGGGACATATACTCCTATAATTCACCCCTCCACTTT.

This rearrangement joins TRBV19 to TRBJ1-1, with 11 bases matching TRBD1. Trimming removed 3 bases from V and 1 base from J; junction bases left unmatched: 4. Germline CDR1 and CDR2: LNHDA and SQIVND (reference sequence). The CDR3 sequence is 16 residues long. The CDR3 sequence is CASSMWDRGANTEAFF. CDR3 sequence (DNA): TGTGCCAGTAGTATGTGGGACAGGGGGGCGAACACTGAAGCTTTCTTT. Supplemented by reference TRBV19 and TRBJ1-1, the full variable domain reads DGGITQSPKYLFRKEGQNVTLSCEQNLNHDAMYWYRQDPGQGLRLIYYSQIVNDFQKGDIAEGYSVSREKKESFPLTVTSAQKNPTAFYLCASSMWDRGANTEAFFGQGTRLTVV.

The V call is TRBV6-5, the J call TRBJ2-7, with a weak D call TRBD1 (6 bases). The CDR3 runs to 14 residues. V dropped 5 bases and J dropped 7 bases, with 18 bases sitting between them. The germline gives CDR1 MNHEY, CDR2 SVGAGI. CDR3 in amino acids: CASSTGTSLVEQYF. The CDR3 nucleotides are TGTGCCAGCAGTACCGGGACAAGCCTTGTGGAGCAGTACTTC.

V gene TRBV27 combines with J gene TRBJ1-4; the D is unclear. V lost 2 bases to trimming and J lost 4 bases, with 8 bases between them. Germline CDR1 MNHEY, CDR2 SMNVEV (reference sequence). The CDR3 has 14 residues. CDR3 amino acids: CASSLRVFNEKLFF. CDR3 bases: TGTGCCAGCAGTTTACGGGTTTTTAATGAAAAACTGTTTTTT.

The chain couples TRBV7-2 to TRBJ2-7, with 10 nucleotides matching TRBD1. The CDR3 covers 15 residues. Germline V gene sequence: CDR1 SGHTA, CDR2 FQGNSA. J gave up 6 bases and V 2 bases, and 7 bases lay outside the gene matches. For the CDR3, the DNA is TGTGCCAGCAGCTTAACCCCGGGACAGGGGTTCGAGCAGTACTTC. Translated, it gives CASSLTPGQGFEQYF. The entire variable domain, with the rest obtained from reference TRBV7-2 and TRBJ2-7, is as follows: GAGVSQSPSNKVTEKGKDVELRCDPISGHTALYWYRQSLGQGLEFLIYFQGNSAPDKSGLPSDRFSAERTGGSVSTLTIQRTQQEDSAVYLCASSLTPGQGFEQYFGPGTRLTVT.

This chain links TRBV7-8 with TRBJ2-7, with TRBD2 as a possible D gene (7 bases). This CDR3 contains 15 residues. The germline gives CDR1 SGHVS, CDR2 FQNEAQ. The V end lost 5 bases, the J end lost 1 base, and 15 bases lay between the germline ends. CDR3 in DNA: TGTGCCAGCAGCGCGCTAGGGGGGGGATCCTACGAGCAGTACTTC. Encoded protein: CASSALGGGSYEQYF.

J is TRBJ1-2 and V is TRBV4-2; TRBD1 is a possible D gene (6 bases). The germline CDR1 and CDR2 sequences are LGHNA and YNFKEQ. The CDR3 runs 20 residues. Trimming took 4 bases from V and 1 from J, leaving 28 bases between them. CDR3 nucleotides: TGTGCCAGCAGCCTCGAAGAGTGGGGGGGCAGGGATCTCCTTAACTATGGCTACACCTTC. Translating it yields CASSLEEWGGRDLLNYGYTF.

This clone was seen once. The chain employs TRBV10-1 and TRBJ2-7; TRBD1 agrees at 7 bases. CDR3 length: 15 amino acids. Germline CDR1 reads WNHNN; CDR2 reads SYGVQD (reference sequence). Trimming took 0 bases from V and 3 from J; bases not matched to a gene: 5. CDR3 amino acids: CASSESGDRDYEQYF. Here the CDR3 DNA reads TGCGCCAGCAGTGAGTCTGGGGACAGAGACTACGAGCAGTACTTC.

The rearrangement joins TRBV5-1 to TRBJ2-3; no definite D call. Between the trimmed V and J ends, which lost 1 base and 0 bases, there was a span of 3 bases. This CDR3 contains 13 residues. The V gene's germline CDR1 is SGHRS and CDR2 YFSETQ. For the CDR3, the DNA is TGCGCCAGCAGCTTGCAAAGCACAGATACGCAGTATTTT. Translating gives CASSLQSTDTQYF.

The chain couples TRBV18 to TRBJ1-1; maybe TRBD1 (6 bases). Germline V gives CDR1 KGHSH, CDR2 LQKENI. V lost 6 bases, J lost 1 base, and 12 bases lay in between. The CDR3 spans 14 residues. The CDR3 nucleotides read TGTGCCAGCTCGCAGGGGTTGAGGAACACTGAAGCTTTCTTT. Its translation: CASSQGLRNTEAFF. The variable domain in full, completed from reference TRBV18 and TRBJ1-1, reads NAGVMQNPRHLVRRRGQEARLRCSPMKGHSHVYWYRQLPEEGLKFMVYLQKENIIDESGMPKERFSAEFPKEGPSILRIQQVVRGDSAAYFCASSQGLRNTEAFFGQGTRLTVV.

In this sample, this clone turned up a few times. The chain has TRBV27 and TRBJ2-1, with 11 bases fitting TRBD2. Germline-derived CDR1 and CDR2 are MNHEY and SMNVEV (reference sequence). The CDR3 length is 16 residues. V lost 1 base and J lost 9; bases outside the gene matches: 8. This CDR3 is CASSLFGVAGGREQFF. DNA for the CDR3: TGTGCCAGCAGTTTATTTGGGGTAGCGGGGGGGCGTGAGCAGTTCTTC.

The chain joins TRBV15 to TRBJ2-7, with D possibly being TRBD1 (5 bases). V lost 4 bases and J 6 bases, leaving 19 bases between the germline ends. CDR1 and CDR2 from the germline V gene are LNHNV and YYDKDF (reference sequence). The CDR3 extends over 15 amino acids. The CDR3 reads CATSTHRQGPAEQYF. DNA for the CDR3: TGTGCCACCAGCACCCATCGGCAGGGTCCTGCCGAGCAGTACTTC.